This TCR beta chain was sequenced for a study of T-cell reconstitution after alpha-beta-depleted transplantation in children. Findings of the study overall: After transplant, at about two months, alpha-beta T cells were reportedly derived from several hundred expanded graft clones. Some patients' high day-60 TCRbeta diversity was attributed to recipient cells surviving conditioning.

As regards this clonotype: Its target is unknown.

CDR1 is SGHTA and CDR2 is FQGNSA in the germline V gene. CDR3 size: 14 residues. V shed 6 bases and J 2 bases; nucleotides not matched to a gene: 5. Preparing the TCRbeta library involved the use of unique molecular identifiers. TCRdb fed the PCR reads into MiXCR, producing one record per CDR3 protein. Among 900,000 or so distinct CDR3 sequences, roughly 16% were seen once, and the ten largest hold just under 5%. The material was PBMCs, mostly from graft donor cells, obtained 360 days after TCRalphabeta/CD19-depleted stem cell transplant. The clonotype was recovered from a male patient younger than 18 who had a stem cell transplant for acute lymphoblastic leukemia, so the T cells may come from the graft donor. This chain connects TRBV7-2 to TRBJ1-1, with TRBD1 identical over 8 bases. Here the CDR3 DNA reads TGTGCCAGCAGGGGGGGACAGGTAAACACTGAAGCTTTCTTT. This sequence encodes CASRGGQVNTEAFF.